A single sample gave rise to the 6 T cell receptor beta chains below, sequenced in a study of glioma-infiltrating T cells. The iRepertoire nested amplicon-rescue multiplex PCR amplified TCR alpha and beta CDR3s from RNA. TCRdb re-called the multiplex PCR reads with MiXCR, one entry per CDR3 protein. The sample has 110,000 or so distinct CDR3 sequences, approximately 26% seen once; the top ten hold 35%. The sequenced material came from glioma tissue, nonneoplastic brain tissue, or PBMCs (not recorded which). These receptors came from a human donor with low-grade glioma or glioblastoma, undergoing nonglioma brain surgery, or in good health (not recorded which).

The chain recombines TRBV11-2 with TRBJ2-7, with TRBD2 as a possible D gene (5 bases). V was trimmed by 5 bases and J by 6 bases, leaving 20 bases between them. CDR3 length: 15 residues. Germline CDR1 reads SGHAT; CDR2 reads FQNNGV. The chain's CDR3 is CASSPELRAPGEQYF. For the CDR3, the DNA is TGTGCCAGCAGCCCTGAACTGAGGGCCCCGGGCGAGCAGTACTTC. Full variable domain (rest looked up from reference TRBV11-2 and TRBJ2-7): EAGVAQSPRYKIIEKRQSVAFWCNPISGHATLYWYQQILGQGPKLLIQFQNNGVVDDSQLPKDRFSAERLKGVDSTLKIQPAKLEDSAVYLCASSPELRAPGEQYFGPGTRLTVT.

This clonotype was counted ten times or more. The chain is built from TRBV20-1 and TRBJ2-7, with 10 bases lining up with TRBD2. The CDR3 is 14 amino acids. Unmatched junction bases numbered 5, after V lost 2 bases and J lost 4 bases. The germline CDR1 and CDR2 sequences are DFQATT and SNEGSKA (reference sequence). The CDR3 nucleotides are TGCAGTGCTAGAAAGGATAGCGGGGGGTACGAGCAGTACTTC. Translated: CSARKDSGGYEQYF.

This clonotype was picked up many times. The rearrangement uses TRBV5-4 and TRBJ2-3; TRBD1 matches at 8 bases. The CDR3 has 15 residues. Germline-derived CDR1 and CDR2 are SGHNT and YYREEE (reference sequence). The ends lost 4 bases at V and 1 base at J; junction bases unmatched: 5. The CDR3 reads CASSTPGQGTDTQYF. CDR3 nucleotides: TGTGCCAGCAGCACACCGGGACAGGGCACAGATACGCAGTATTTT.

This clonotype has a count of ten or more. The chain has TRBV9 and TRBJ2-2; D is unresolved. V lost 4 bases and J 6 bases, leaving 10 bases between the germline ends. CDR3 length equals 13 residues. Germline V lookup: CDR1 SGDLS, CDR2 YYNGEE. This chain's CDR3 is CASSLTVAGELFF. CDR3 bases: TGTGCCAGCAGCCTAACAGTCGCCGGGGAGCTGTTTTTT.

This clonotype was found many times. The CDR3 nucleotides read TGTGCCAGCAGTTACTCGGTGGAGACCCAGTACTTC. This translates into CASSYSVETQYF. The V call is TRBV6-6, the J call TRBJ2-5; no reliable D call. Trimming took 0 bases from V and 5 from J, leaving 4 bases between them. The CDR3 runs to 12 residues. The germline V gene has CDR1 MNHNY and CDR2 SVGAGI (reference sequence).

This clonotype was detected many times. The V call is TRBV28, the J call TRBJ2-7; 9 bases match TRBD1. This CDR3 comprises 14 residues. From germline, CDR1 is MDHEN and CDR2 SYDVKM. The J segment lost 5 bases and the V segment lost 5 bases, leaving 7 bases of the junction unmatched. CDR3 residues: CASSPGTGYDEQYF. The CDR3 DNA reads TGTGCCAGCAGTCCCGGGACAGGGTATGACGAGCAGTACTTC.